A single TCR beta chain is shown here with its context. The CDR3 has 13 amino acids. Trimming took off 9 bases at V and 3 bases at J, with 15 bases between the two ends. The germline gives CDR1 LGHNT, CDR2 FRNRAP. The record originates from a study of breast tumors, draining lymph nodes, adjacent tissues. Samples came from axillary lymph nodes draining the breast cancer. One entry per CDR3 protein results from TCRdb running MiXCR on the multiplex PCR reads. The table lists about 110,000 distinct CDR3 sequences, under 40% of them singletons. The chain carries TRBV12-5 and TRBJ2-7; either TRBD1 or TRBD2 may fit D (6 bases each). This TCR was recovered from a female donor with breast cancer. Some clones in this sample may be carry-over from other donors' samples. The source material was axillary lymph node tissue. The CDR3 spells CASKTGGVYEQYF. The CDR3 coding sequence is TGTGCTAGCAAAACCGGGGGCGTCTACGAGCAGTACTTC.